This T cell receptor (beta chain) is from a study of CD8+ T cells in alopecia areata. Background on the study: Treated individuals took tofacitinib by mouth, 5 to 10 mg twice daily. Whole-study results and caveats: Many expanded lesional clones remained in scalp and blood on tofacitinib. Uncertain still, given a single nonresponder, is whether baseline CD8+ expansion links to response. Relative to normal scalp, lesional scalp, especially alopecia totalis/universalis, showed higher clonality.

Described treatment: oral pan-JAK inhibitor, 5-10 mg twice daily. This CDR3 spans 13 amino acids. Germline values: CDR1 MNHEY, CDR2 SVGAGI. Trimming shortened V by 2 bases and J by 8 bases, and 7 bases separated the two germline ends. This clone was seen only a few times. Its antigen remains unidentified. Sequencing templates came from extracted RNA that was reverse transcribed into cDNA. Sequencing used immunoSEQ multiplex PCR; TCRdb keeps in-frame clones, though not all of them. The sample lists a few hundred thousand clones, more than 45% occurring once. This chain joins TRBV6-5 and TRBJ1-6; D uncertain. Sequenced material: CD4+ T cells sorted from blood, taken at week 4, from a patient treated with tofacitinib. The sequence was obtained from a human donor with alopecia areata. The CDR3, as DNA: TGTGCCAGCAGTTACATCGGGGATTCACCCCTCCACTTT. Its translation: CASSYIGDSPLHF.